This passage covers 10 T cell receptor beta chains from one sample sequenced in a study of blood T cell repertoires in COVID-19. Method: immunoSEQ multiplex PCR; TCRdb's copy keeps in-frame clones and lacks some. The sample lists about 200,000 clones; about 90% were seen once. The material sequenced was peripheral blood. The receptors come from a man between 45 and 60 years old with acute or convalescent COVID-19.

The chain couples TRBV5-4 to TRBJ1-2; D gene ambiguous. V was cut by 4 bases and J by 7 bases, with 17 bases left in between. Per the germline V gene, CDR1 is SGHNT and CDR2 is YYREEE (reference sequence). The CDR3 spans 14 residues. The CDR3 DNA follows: TGTGCCAGCAGCCCTGGTATTCCCACAAGTGGCTACACCTTC. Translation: CASSPGIPTSGYTF.

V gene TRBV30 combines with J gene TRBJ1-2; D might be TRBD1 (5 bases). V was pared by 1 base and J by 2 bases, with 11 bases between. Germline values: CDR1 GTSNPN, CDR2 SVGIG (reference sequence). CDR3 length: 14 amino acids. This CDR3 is CAWSEAGRNYGYTF. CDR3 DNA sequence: TGTGCCTGGAGTGAAGCAGGGAGGAACTATGGCTACACCTTC.

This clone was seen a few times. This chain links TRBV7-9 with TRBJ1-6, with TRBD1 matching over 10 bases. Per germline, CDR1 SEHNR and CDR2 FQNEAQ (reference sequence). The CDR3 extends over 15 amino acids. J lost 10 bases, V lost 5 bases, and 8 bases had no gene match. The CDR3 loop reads CASSRGQGLISPLHF. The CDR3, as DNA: TGTGCCAGCAGCAGGGGACAGGGGTTGATCTCACCCCTCCACTTT. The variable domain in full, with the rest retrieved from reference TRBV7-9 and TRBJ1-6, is DTGVSQNPRHKITKRGQNVTFRCDPISEHNRLYWYRQTLGQGPEFLTYFQNEAQLEKSRLLSDRFSAERPKGSFSTLEIQRTEQGDSAMYLCASSRGQGLISPLHFGNGTRLTVT.

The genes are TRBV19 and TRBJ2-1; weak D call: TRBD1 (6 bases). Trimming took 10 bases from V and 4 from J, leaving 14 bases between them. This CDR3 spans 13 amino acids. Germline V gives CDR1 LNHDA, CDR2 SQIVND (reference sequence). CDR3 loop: CAITGPSYNEQFF. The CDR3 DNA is TGTGCCATCACAGGGCCGTCTTACAATGAGCAGTTCTTC.

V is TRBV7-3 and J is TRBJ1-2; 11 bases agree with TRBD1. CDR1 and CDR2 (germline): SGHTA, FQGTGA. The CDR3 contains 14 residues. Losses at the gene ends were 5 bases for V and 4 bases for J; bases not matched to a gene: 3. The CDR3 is CASSPGQGGYGYTF. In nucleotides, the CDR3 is TGTGCCAGCAGCCCGGGACAGGGGGGCTATGGCTACACCTTC.

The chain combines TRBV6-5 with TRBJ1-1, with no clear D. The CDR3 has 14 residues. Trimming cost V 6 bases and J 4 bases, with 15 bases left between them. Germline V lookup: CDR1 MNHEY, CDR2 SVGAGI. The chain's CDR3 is CASRETHEGTEAFF. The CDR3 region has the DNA TGTGCCAGCAGAGAGACCCACGAGGGCACTGAAGCTTTCTTT.

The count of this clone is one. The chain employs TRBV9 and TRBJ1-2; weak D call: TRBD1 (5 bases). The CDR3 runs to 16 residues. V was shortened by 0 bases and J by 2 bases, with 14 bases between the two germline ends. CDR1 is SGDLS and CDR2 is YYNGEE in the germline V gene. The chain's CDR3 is CASSVDLDRRNYGYTF. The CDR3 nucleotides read TGTGCCAGCAGCGTAGACCTTGACAGAAGGAACTATGGCTACACCTTC.

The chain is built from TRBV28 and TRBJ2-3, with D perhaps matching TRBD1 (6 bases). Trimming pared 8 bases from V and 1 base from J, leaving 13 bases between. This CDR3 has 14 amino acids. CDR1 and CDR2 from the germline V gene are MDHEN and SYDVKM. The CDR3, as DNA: TGTGCCAGCTATTCGCAGGGGCGCACAGATACGCAGTATTTT. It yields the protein CASYSQGRTDTQYF.

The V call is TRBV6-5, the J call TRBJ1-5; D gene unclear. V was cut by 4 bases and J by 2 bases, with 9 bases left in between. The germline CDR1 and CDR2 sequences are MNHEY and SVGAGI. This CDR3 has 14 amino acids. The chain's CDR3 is CASSSTLGNQPQHF. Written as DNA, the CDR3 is TGTGCCAGCAGTTCGACTTTAGGCAATCAGCCCCAGCATTTT.

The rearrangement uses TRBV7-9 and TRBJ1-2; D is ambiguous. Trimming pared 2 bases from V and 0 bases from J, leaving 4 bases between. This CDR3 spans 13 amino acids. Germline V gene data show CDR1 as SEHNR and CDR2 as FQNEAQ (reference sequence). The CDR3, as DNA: TGTGCCAGCAGCTTACCAGCTAACTATGGCTACACCTTC. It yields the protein CASSLPANYGYTF. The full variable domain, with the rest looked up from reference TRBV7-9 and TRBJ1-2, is DTGVSQNPRHKITKRGQNVTFRCDPISEHNRLYWYRQTLGQGPEFLTYFQNEAQLEKSRLLSDRFSAERPKGSFSTLEIQRTEQGDSAMYLCASSLPANYGYTFGSGTRLTVV.